The 25 T cell receptor beta chains given below trace back to one sample, sequenced in a study of cytomegalovirus exposure and HLA in healthy donors. The PCR used 60 Vbeta and 13 Jbeta primers. Sequenced by immunoSEQ multiplex PCR; TCRdb stores in-frame clones only, minus some. This sample's table reports 150,000 to 250,000 clones. The sequencing sample was made of PBMCs. The receptors originated from a boy younger than 18 in good health and CMV-seronegative.

V usage is TRBV4-3 and J usage is TRBJ1-4; 9 bases are a match to TRBD1. V shed 4 bases and J 6 bases; nucleotides not matched to a gene: 6. CDR1 is LGHNA and CDR2 is YSLEER in the germline V gene. The CDR3 runs to 15 residues. CDR3 sequence (DNA): TGCGCCAGCAGCCTTTCGGGACAGGGTTATGAAAAACTGTTTTTT. It translates to CASSLSGQGYEKLFF.

This sequence joins TRBV11-1 and TRBJ2-2, with 10 bases lining up with TRBD2. The CDR3 has 18 amino acids. Trimming removed 5 bases from V and 0 bases from J; junction bases left unmatched: 9. Germline CDR1 reads SGHAT; CDR2 reads FQDESV (reference sequence). CDR3 sequence: CASSRSALAGPNTGELFF. The CDR3, as DNA: TGTGCCAGCAGCCGCTCCGCACTAGCGGGGCCGAACACCGGGGAGCTGTTTTTT.

The chain employs TRBV5-6 and TRBJ1-5, with 10 positions matching TRBD1. The V gene's germline CDR1 is SGHDT and CDR2 YYEEEE. CDR3 length: 14 amino acids. J lost 7 bases, V lost 2 bases, and 3 bases had no gene match. CDR3 residues: CASSFGTGDQPQHF. DNA for the CDR3: TGTGCCAGCAGCTTCGGGACAGGGGACCAGCCCCAGCATTTT.

J is TRBJ1-6 and V is TRBV2; 11 bases agree with TRBD1. The CDR3 is 15 amino acids. Per the germline V gene, CDR1 is SNHLY and CDR2 is FYNNEI. With 6 bases clipped from V and 9 bases from J, the junction kept 7 bases outside the gene matches. CDR3 sequence reads: CASRALGQGGSPLHF. In nucleotides, the CDR3 is TGTGCCAGCAGGGCCTTGGGACAGGGGGGTTCACCCCTCCACTTT.

The V gene is TRBV5-4, the J gene TRBJ1-1; D is unclear. From germline, CDR1 is SGHNT and CDR2 YYREEE (reference sequence). V lost 2 bases and J 1 base, leaving 15 bases between the germline ends. This CDR3 spans 16 amino acids. The CDR3 bases are TGTGCCAGCAGCTTCGTTCTGGAGCTTGGGAACACTGAAGCTTTCTTT. Translating it yields CASSFVLELGNTEAFF.

J is TRBJ2-2 and V is TRBV10-1, with a tentative D call TRBD2 (6 bases). This CDR3 comprises 12 residues. Trimming shortened V by 10 bases and J by 3 bases, and 9 bases separated the two germline ends. Looked up from germline, CDR1 is WNHNN and CDR2 is SYGVQD (reference sequence). The CDR3 here is CATGRYTGELFF. The CDR3 DNA reads as TGCGCCACAGGGAGGTACACCGGGGAGCTGTTTTTT.

The chain is built from TRBV19 and TRBJ1-1; D is unresolved. CDR1 is LNHDA and CDR2 is SQIVND in the germline V gene (reference sequence). This CDR3 has 12 residues. V gave up 7 bases and J gave up 4 bases, with 10 bases separating them. This CDR3 is CASKQVGTEAFF. As DNA, the CDR3 is TGTGCCAGTAAGCAAGTCGGCACTGAAGCTTTCTTT. The full variable domain, completed using reference TRBV19 and TRBJ1-1, is DGGITQSPKYLFRKEGQNVTLSCEQNLNHDAMYWYRQDPGQGLRLIYYSQIVNDFQKGDIAEGYSVSREKKESFPLTVTSAQKNPTAFYLCASKQVGTEAFFGQGTRLTVV.

The chain uses TRBV5-1 and TRBJ2-3; 13 bases are a match to TRBD2. The CDR3 runs to 18 residues. Germline values: CDR1 SGHRS, CDR2 YFSETQ. The J segment lost 3 bases and the V segment lost 2 bases, leaving 9 bases of the junction unmatched. The CDR3 region is CASSFTSGGALLTDTQYF. CDR3 bases: TGCGCCAGCAGCTTTACTAGCGGGGGGGCCCTCTTGACAGATACGCAGTATTTT.

The chain links TRBV6-1 to TRBJ2-5; 10 bases fit TRBD2. The CDR3 runs 15 residues. Germline CDR1 MNHNS, CDR2 SASEGT. J was trimmed by 4 bases and V by 5 bases; bases with no gene match: 7. The DNA for the CDR3 is TGTGCCAGCAGTTTTAGCGGGGGGCCCCCAGAGACCCAGTACTTC. This gives the protein CASSFSGGPPETQYF.

V gene TRBV28 combines with J gene TRBJ2-7, with TRBD2 matching over 9 bases. The germline gives CDR1 MDHEN, CDR2 SYDVKM. The J segment lost 5 bases and the V segment lost 7 bases, leaving 9 bases of the junction unmatched. The CDR3 runs to 14 residues. CDR3 amino acids: CASKGTSYVDEQYF. CDR3 in DNA: TGTGCCAGCAAGGGGACTAGCTATGTAGACGAGCAGTACTTC.

The chain has TRBV5-1 and TRBJ2-1; D not resolved. This CDR3 has 15 amino acids. The germline V gene has CDR1 SGHRS and CDR2 YFSETQ. V lost 4 bases and J lost 0, with 11 bases in between. CDR3 sequence reads: CASSVDGSSYNEQFF. CDR3 bases: TGCGCCAGCAGCGTGGACGGTAGCTCCTACAATGAGCAGTTCTTC.

The rearrangement uses TRBV2 and TRBJ2-1; no reliable D call. The CDR3 sequence is 12 residues long. Germline V gives CDR1 SNHLY, CDR2 FYNNEI. The ends were cut back, 7 bases at V and 5 bases at J, with 9 bases in the middle. DNA of the CDR3: TGTGCCAGCACGCGAGATAACAATGAGCAGTTCTTC. Amino acid sequence: CASTRDNNEQFF.

The chain uses TRBV29-1 and TRBJ2-7; perhaps TRBD2 as D (6 bases). This CDR3 contains 13 residues. V was pared by 3 bases and J by 7 bases, with 16 bases between. From germline, CDR1 is SQVTM and CDR2 ANQGSEA. As DNA, the CDR3 is TGCAGCGTTGAGTTTCAGGGAGGTTGGGAGCAGTACTTC. It specifies CSVEFQGGWEQYF.

This sequence joins TRBV15 and TRBJ1-1, with D possibly being TRBD1 (5 bases). This CDR3 spans 13 amino acids. Germline loops: CDR1 LNHNV, CDR2 YYDKDF (reference sequence). Trimming removed 8 bases at V and 0 bases at J, with 10 bases between. CDR3 amino acids: CATGQVMNTEAFF. The CDR3 DNA reads as TGTGCCACCGGACAAGTAATGAACACTGAAGCTTTCTTT.

The chain is built from TRBV4-2 and TRBJ2-3, with a weak D call TRBD2 (6 bases). V lost 4 bases to trimming and J lost 6 bases, with 14 bases between them. The germline CDR1 and CDR2 sequences are LGHNA and YNFKEQ. The CDR3 length is 14 residues. CDR3: CASSPGTLPDTQYF. In DNA, the CDR3 is TGTGCCAGCAGCCCCGGGACTTTGCCCGATACGCAGTATTTT.

The CDR3 spells CASSSDGAGELFF. The CDR3 DNA sequence: TGTGCCAGCAGCTCGGATGGAGCCGGGGAGCTGTTTTTT. This chain joins TRBV5-4 and TRBJ2-2; no clear D. The germline gives CDR1 SGHNT, CDR2 YYREEE (reference sequence). With 3 bases removed from V and 6 bases from J, the gap between germline ends came to 9 bases. CDR3 length equals 13 residues.

V gene TRBV30 combines with J gene TRBJ1-1; tentatively, D is TRBD1 (5 bases). This CDR3 region has 16 residues. Germline loops: CDR1 GTSNPN, CDR2 SVGIG (reference sequence). V lost 0 bases, J lost 0 bases, and 14 bases lay in between. In DNA form, the CDR3 reads TGTGCCTGGAGTGTACTTGGGGGAGGAATGAACACTGAAGCTTTCTTT. As protein: CAWSVLGGGMNTEAFF.

The V gene is TRBV11-2, the J gene TRBJ2-7; D possibly corresponds to TRBD1 (5 bases). The CDR3 extends over 12 amino acids. CDR1 and CDR2 from the germline V gene are SGHAT and FQNNGV. V lost 8 bases, J lost 4 bases, and 12 bases lay in between. CDR3 nucleotide sequence: TGTGCCAGCGGCAGGGTACGGTACGAGCAGTACTTC. It specifies CASGRVRYEQYF. Complete variable domain (other parts from reference TRBV11-2 and TRBJ2-7): EAGVAQSPRYKIIEKRQSVAFWCNPISGHATLYWYQQILGQGPKLLIQFQNNGVVDDSQLPKDRFSAERLKGVDSTLKIQPAKLEDSAVYLCASGRVRYEQYFGPGTRLTVT.

V gene TRBV6-6 combines with J gene TRBJ2-3; 9 bases are a match to TRBD2. With V trimmed by 5 bases and J by 6 bases, 6 bases remained unmatched. Germline V gene data show CDR1 as MNHNY and CDR2 as SVGAGI (reference sequence). This CDR3 region has 14 residues. In DNA form, the CDR3 reads TGTGCCAGCAGTCAAGGGACTAGCCGTGATACGCAGTATTTT. It is translated as CASSQGTSRDTQYF.

The rearrangement links TRBV5-1 to TRBJ2-1; TRBD2 matches at 13 bases. The CDR3 has 17 amino acids. The V gene end was trimmed by 5 bases and the J gene end by 9 bases; junction bases not matched to a gene: 14. Germline-derived CDR1 and CDR2 are SGHRS and YFSETQ. The CDR3 loop reads CASSFGSGTSGAGEQFF. The CDR3 DNA reads TGCGCCAGCAGTTTTGGCTCCGGGACTAGCGGGGCCGGTGAGCAGTTCTTC.

The chain couples TRBV4-1 to TRBJ1-6; 7 bases match TRBD1. Germline CDR1 MGHRA, CDR2 YSYEKL. J lost 7 bases, V lost 1 base, and 1 base had no gene match. The length of the CDR3 is 14 residues. In DNA form, the CDR3 reads TGCGCCAGCAGCCAAGCGGGACAGAATTCACCCCTCCACTTT. Its protein is CASSQAGQNSPLHF.

This sequence joins TRBV19 and TRBJ2-2, with 7 bases matching TRBD1. Looked up from germline, CDR1 is LNHDA and CDR2 is SQIVND (reference sequence). This CDR3 is 13 amino acids long. The junction had 10 bases not matched to a gene; V was cut back by 7 bases and J by 11 bases. The CDR3 DNA reads as TGTGCCAGTACAATGGAAGGGACAGATGAGCTGTTTTTT. This sequence encodes CASTMEGTDELFF.

V gene TRBV9 combines with J gene TRBJ1-2, with D possibly being TRBD1 (6 bases). Germline V gives CDR1 SGDLS, CDR2 YYNGEE. The CDR3 is made up of 14 amino acids. The V gene lost 3 bases and the J gene lost 5 bases, with 14 bases spanning the gap. CDR3 amino acids: CASSGSGGGYGYTF. The CDR3, as DNA: TGTGCCAGCAGCGGCTCGGGGGGCGGGTATGGCTACACCTTC.

The chain is built from TRBV7-3 and TRBJ2-7; perhaps TRBD2 as D (6 bases). Germline CDR1 SGHTA, CDR2 FQGTGA. The CDR3 spans 14 residues. The V gene lost 5 bases and the J gene lost 2 bases, with 13 bases spanning the gap. CDR3 DNA sequence: TGTGCCAGCAGCCCGGATCGGGGGACCTACGAGCAGTACTTC. It specifies CASSPDRGTYEQYF.

The J gene is TRBJ2-3, the V gene TRBV5-1, with a tentative D call TRBD1 (6 bases). The CDR3 runs to 14 residues. V dropped 0 bases and J dropped 8 bases, with 13 bases sitting between them. Germline assignment: CDR1 SGHRS and CDR2 YFSETQ. The CDR3 DNA follows: TGCGCCAGCAGCTTGGCCGCAGGGGTAGGTACGCAGTATTTT. Translation gives CASSLAAGVGTQYF.